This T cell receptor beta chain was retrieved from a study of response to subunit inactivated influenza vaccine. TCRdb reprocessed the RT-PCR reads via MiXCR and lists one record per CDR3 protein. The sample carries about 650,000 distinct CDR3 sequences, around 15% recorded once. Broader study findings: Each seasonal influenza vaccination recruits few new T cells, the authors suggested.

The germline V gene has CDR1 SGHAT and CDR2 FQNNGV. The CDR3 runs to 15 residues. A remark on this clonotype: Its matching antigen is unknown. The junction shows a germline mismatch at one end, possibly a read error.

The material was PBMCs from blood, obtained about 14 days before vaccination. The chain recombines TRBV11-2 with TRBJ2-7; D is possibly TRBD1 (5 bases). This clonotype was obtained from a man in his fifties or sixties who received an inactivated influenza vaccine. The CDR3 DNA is TGTGCCAGAAGCTTAGAGGCAGGGAACTCCTACGAGCAGTACTTC. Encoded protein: CARSLEAGNSYEQYF.